Listed here are 25 T cell receptor beta chains from one sample, sequenced in a study of a mutant IDH1 vaccine in newly diagnosed glioma. Noted time point: week 47, end of study. Each dose of the vaccine consisted of 300 ug of mutant IDH1 20-mer peptide, with topical imiquimod. The assay was immunoSEQ multiplex PCR, and TCRdb's table has in-frame clones only and misses some. Of about 56,000 clones listed, about 80% are singletons. No antigen has been identified for these receptors. This specimen was PBMCs, taken from a glioma patient whose treatment included an IDH1 peptide vaccine. All receptors come from a man aged 50 to 59 with glioma.

The chain combines TRBV7-9 with TRBJ2-5; D not resolved. Germline V gene lookup returns CDR1 SEHNR and CDR2 FQNEAQ (reference sequence). The V end was cut by 5 bases, the J end by 4 bases, with 17 bases between. This CDR3 region has 15 residues. The CDR3 loop reads CASSHPPLGVETQYF. The CDR3 DNA follows: TGTGCCAGCAGCCATCCCCCTCTGGGCGTAGAGACCCAGTACTTC. The full variable domain, rest sourced from reference TRBV7-9 and TRBJ2-5, is DTGVSQNPRHKITKRGQNVTFRCDPISEHNRLYWYRQTLGQGPEFLTYFQNEAQLEKSRLLSDRFSAERPKGSFSTLEIQRTEQGDSAMYLCASSHPPLGVETQYFGPGTRLLVL.

The rearrangement uses TRBV27 and TRBJ1-5, with D hard to call. CDR3 length: 14 residues. Trimming left V 3 bases short and J 2 bases short, with 8 bases between. Germline loops: CDR1 MNHEY, CDR2 SMNVEV (reference sequence). The CDR3: CASSFVGGNQPQHF. In DNA form, the CDR3 reads TGTGCCAGCAGTTTTGTGGGTGGCAATCAGCCCCAGCATTTT.

This chain connects TRBV30 to TRBJ2-3, with D perhaps given as TRBD1 or TRBD2 (5 bases each). Germline V gives CDR1 GTSNPN, CDR2 SVGIG (reference sequence). The length of the CDR3 is 14 residues. V was trimmed by 4 bases and J by 2 bases, leaving 13 bases between them. The CDR3 loop reads CAWTPGTITDTQYF. The CDR3 bases are TGTGCCTGGACCCCCGGGACCATCACAGATACGCAGTATTTT. Combining the CDR3 with reference TRBV30 and TRBJ2-3 gives the whole variable domain SQTIHQWPATLVQPVGSPLSLECTVEGTSNPNLYWYRQAAGRGLQLLFYSVGIGQISSEVPQNLSASRPQDRQFILSSKKLLLSDSGFYLCAWTPGTITDTQYFGPGTRLTVL.

The chain has TRBV11-3 and TRBJ1-5; D uncertain. Looked up from germline, CDR1 is SGHNT and CDR2 is YENEEA. The V end lost 5 bases, the J end lost 2 bases, and 7 bases lay between the germline ends. The CDR3 contains 13 residues. CDR3 sequence (DNA): TGTGCCAGCAGCCTACTAGGCAATCAGCCCCAGCATTTT. Protein product: CASSLLGNQPQHF.

This clone was observed a single time. The chain links TRBV27 to TRBJ2-2; no definite D call. Per the germline V gene, CDR1 is MNHEY and CDR2 is SMNVEV (reference sequence). Trimming stripped 5 bases from V and 2 bases from J, with 6 bases between. This CDR3 has 13 amino acids. CDR3 sequence: CASSGDNTGELFF. The DNA for the CDR3 is TGTGCCAGCAGTGGTGATAACACCGGGGAGCTGTTTTTT.

V usage is TRBV6-6 and J usage is TRBJ1-2; possibly TRBD1 for D (5 bases). The germline V gene has CDR1 MNHNY and CDR2 SVGAGI (reference sequence). V shed 0 bases and J shed 4 bases, with 9 bases lying between them. The CDR3 covers 14 residues. The CDR3 region is CASSYSTGFYGYTF. CDR3 nucleotide sequence: TGTGCCAGCAGTTACTCCACAGGATTCTATGGCTACACCTTC.

This clone was recorded a few times. This chain links TRBV30 with TRBJ2-6; D is uncertain. The CDR3 totals 14 residues. CDR1 GTSNPN and CDR2 SVGIG come from the germline V gene (reference sequence). Trimming cost V 4 bases and J 4 bases, with 11 bases left between them. Written as DNA, the CDR3 is TGTGCCTGGACGTTGTATACCGGGGCCAACGTCCTGACTTTC. Translating it yields CAWTLYTGANVLTF.

V gene TRBV7-2 combines with J gene TRBJ2-2, with D possibly matching TRBD2 (7 bases). CDR1 is SGHTA and CDR2 is FQGNSA in the germline V gene. There are 14 residues in the CDR3. The V gene lost 1 base and the J gene lost 7 bases, with 10 bases spanning the gap. Here the CDR3 reads CASSLGGGNGELFF. The CDR3 DNA reads TGTGCCAGCAGCTTAGGGGGGGGCAACGGGGAGCTGTTTTTT.

The chain couples TRBV9 to TRBJ1-3, with D uncertain. CDR1 SGDLS and CDR2 YYNGEE come from the germline V gene. This CDR3 has 15 amino acids. V was trimmed by 4 bases and J by 0 bases, leaving 11 bases between them. The DNA of the CDR3 is TGTGCCAGCAGCACCGGACCGTCCTCTGGAAACACCATATATTTT. Translating it yields CASSTGPSSGNTIYF.

The chain combines TRBV10-3 with TRBJ2-7; maybe TRBD2 (7 bases). The CDR3 is 13 residues long. V lost 7 bases, J lost 1 base, and 11 bases lay in between. Germline values: CDR1 ENHRY, CDR2 SYGVKD. The CDR3 sequence is CAINGGRSYEQYF. CDR3 bases: TGTGCCATCAACGGGGGGCGATCCTACGAGCAGTACTTC.

Only a few counts were recorded for this clone. V is TRBV19 and J is TRBJ1-5; D might be TRBD1 (5 bases). Germline V CDR1 and CDR2: LNHDA, SQIVND (reference sequence). The V gene lost 7 bases and the J gene lost 3 bases, with 13 bases spanning the gap. The length of the CDR3 is 14 residues. CDR3 protein: CASTLGLLNQPQHF. CDR3 DNA sequence: TGTGCCAGTACCCTGGGACTTCTCAATCAGCCCCAGCATTTT.

In nucleotides, the CDR3 is TGCGCCAGCAGCTTGGCGGCCGCGAACACTGAAGCTTTCTTT. It translates to CASSLAAANTEAFF. The chain joins TRBV5-1 to TRBJ1-1; D not resolved. CDR1 and CDR2 from the germline V gene are SGHRS and YFSETQ. Trimming pared 0 bases from V and 1 base from J, leaving 7 bases between. The CDR3 is made up of 14 amino acids.

The gene calls are TRBV11-2 and TRBJ1-1; 7 bases are shared with TRBD1. Germline CDR1 reads SGHAT; CDR2 reads FQNNGV. The CDR3 contains 15 residues. The ends lost 4 bases at V and 5 bases at J; junction bases unmatched: 10. The CDR3 DNA is TGTGCCAGCAGCTCCAGGCCAAGGGGGCGAACTGAAGCTTTCTTT. Protein sequence: CASSSRPRGRTEAFF.

This clone was observed many times. This chain uses TRBV2 with TRBJ1-1; TRBD1 agrees at 7 bases. Germline assignment: CDR1 SNHLY and CDR2 FYNNEI. V gave up 5 bases and J gave up 5 bases; unmatched junction bases: 5. This CDR3 has 13 amino acids. The CDR3 DNA reads TGTGCCAGCAGTCAGGGGGAAGGGACTGAAGCTTTCTTT. Its protein product is CASSQGEGTEAFF.

The chain couples TRBV4-1 to TRBJ2-7; possibly TRBD1 or TRBD2 for D (5 bases each). The CDR3 runs 14 residues. Germline CDR1 reads MGHRA; CDR2 reads YSYEKL. Trimming removed 4 bases at V and 3 bases at J, with 13 bases between. The CDR3 sequence is CASSPGTWDYEQYF. As DNA, the CDR3 is TGCGCCAGCAGCCCCGGGACCTGGGACTACGAGCAGTACTTC.

The chain has TRBV30 and TRBJ1-1; TRBD1 matches 7 bases. The CDR3 runs 13 residues. From germline, CDR1 is GTSNPN and CDR2 SVGIG (reference sequence). Trimming took 2 bases from V and 1 from J; bases not matched to a gene: 1. CDR3 loop: CAWSRTGNTEAFF. The CDR3 DNA is TGTGCCTGGAGTAGGACAGGGAACACTGAAGCTTTCTTT.

V and J are TRBV27 and TRBJ2-1; D may be TRBD1 (5 bases). CDR1 and CDR2 from the germline V gene are MNHEY and SMNVEV (reference sequence). V lost 8 bases and J lost 8, with 19 bases in between. CDR3 length: 14 amino acids. The CDR3 sequence is CASYMQGYGHEQFF. The DNA for the CDR3 is TGTGCCAGCTATATGCAGGGCTATGGTCATGAGCAGTTCTTC.

The V gene is TRBV2, the J gene TRBJ1-1; weak D call: TRBD1 (6 bases). The V gene's germline CDR1 is SNHLY and CDR2 FYNNEI. The length of the CDR3 is 15 residues. V was shortened by 6 bases and J by 6 bases, with 20 bases between the two germline ends. CDR3 bases: TGTGCCAGCAGAGTTATACAGGGCCCCTCTTCTGAAGCTTTCTTT. This gives the protein CASRVIQGPSSEAFF.

The V and J genes are TRBV18 and TRBJ1-4; TRBD1 matches 7 bases. CDR3 length equals 17 residues. Trimming took 4 bases from V and 0 from J; bases not matched to a gene: 8. Looked up from germline, CDR1 is KGHSH and CDR2 is LQKENI. CDR3 protein: CASSLQGPVATNEKLFF. DNA of the CDR3: TGTGCCAGCTCACTACAGGGGCCAGTTGCAACTAATGAAAAACTGTTTTTT.

This clone appeared once. The V gene is TRBV29-1, the J gene TRBJ2-3; D is unresolved. Between the trimmed V and J ends, which lost 1 base and 4 bases, there was a span of 12 bases. The CDR3 extends over 14 amino acids. The germline V gene encodes CDR1 SQVTM and CDR2 ANQGSEA. DNA of the CDR3: TGCAGCGTTGAAGGTCCTTCGGCGGCAGATACGCAGTATTTT. Translation: CSVEGPSAADTQYF.

This clone is a singleton in its sample. The chain has TRBV6-5 and TRBJ1-5; D remains unclear. The ends were cut back, 4 bases at V and 4 bases at J, with 8 bases in the middle. Germline lookup yields CDR1 MNHEY and CDR2 SVGAGI. This CDR3 is built from 13 residues. CDR3 bases: TGTGCCAGCAGTTCCAGCATAAATCAGCCCCAGCATTTT. This gives the protein CASSSSINQPQHF.

The chain couples TRBV27 to TRBJ1-5; no clear D. There are 17 residues in the CDR3. V was pared by 6 bases and J by 0 bases, with 18 bases between. Germline-derived CDR1 and CDR2 are MNHEY and SMNVEV (reference sequence). The DNA of the CDR3 is TGTGCCAGCAGCTCGGGCCCGGGAAGAGGTAGCAATCAGCCCCAGCATTTT. Its protein product is CASSSGPGRGSNQPQHF.

There are a few counts of this clone. V gene TRBV5-5 combines with J gene TRBJ2-7, with 7 nucleotides matching TRBD1. There are 15 residues in the CDR3. V lost 0 bases and J lost 2; bases outside the gene matches: 5. Germline CDR1 is SGHKS and CDR2 is YYEKEE (reference sequence). Here the CDR3 DNA reads TGTGCCAGCAGCTTGGCCACAGGGGACCCCTACGAGCAGTACTTC. The encoded protein is CASSLATGDPYEQYF.

This chain joins TRBV7-2 and TRBJ1-2; TRBD1 might be the D (5 bases). The CDR3 length is 17 residues. V dropped 2 bases and J dropped 2 bases, with 18 bases sitting between them. Germline CDR1 SGHTA, CDR2 FQGNSA. CDR3 DNA sequence: TGTGCCAGCAGCTTAAGGGCGGGGCGGAGGACGAACTATGGCTACACCTTC. Residues: CASSLRAGRRTNYGYTF.

The rearrangement joins TRBV30 to TRBJ1-4, with D possibly being TRBD1 (6 bases). Germline assignment: CDR1 GTSNPN and CDR2 SVGIG (reference sequence). Trimming took off 4 bases at V and 4 bases at J, with 13 bases between the two ends. The CDR3 is 14 amino acids. Written as DNA, the CDR3 is TGTGCCTGGAAAAGGACAGCCCTTAATGAAAAACTGTTTTTT. Translation: CAWKRTALNEKLFF. The entire variable domain, with the rest obtained from reference TRBV30 and TRBJ1-4, is as follows: SQTIHQWPATLVQPVGSPLSLECTVEGTSNPNLYWYRQAAGRGLQLLFYSVGIGQISSEVPQNLSASRPQDRQFILSSKKLLLSDSGFYLCAWKRTALNEKLFFGSGTQLSVL.